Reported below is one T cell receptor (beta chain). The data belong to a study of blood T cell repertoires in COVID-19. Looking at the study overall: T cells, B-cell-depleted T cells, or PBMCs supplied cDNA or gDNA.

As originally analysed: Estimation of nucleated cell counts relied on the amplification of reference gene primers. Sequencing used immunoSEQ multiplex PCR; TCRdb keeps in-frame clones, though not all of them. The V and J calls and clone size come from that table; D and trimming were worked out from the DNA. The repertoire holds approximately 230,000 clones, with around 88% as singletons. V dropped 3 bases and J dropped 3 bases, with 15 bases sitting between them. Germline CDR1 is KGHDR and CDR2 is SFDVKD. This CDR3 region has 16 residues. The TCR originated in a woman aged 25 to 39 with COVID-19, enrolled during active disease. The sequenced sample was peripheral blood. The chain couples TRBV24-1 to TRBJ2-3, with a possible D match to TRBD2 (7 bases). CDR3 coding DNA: TGTGCCACCAGTGATCCTGGGGGCGGGGGAACAGATACGCAGTATTTT. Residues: CATSDPGGGGTDTQYF.